The 17 T cell receptor beta chains in this list originate from one sample, sequenced in a study of blood T cell repertoires in COVID-19. Sequencing was performed with immunoSEQ multiplex PCR; in TCRdb, only in-frame clones are kept and a portion is missing. The table lists about 330,000 clones, over 80% of them singletons. The specimen was PBMCs or T cells enriched from blood (not recorded which). The receptors here all came from a man aged 25 to 40 who had recovered from COVID-19.

V is TRBV9 and J is TRBJ2-5; 12 positions match TRBD2. The germline V gene has CDR1 SGDLS and CDR2 YYNGEE. The CDR3 has 19 amino acids. With V trimmed by 0 bases and J by 3 bases, 12 bases remained unmatched. CDR3 loop: CASSVGLTSGGWGEETQYF. The CDR3 DNA sequence: TGTGCCAGCAGCGTAGGCCTGACTAGCGGGGGCTGGGGGGAAGAGACCCAGTACTTC.

The genes are TRBV28 and TRBJ1-6, with TRBD1 as a possible D gene (6 bases). Looked up from germline, CDR1 is MDHEN and CDR2 is SYDVKM. The CDR3 is 21 residues long. Deletions cut 6 bases from V and 0 bases from J, with 27 bases between. The CDR3 reads CASSPIDTPGAPGSYNSPLHF. As DNA, the CDR3 is TGTGCCAGCAGCCCAATTGATACCCCAGGGGCTCCCGGCTCCTATAATTCACCCCTCCACTTT.

The J gene is TRBJ2-1, the V gene TRBV7-8, with 7 bases identical to TRBD1. The germline CDR1 and CDR2 sequences are SGHVS and FQNEAQ. The CDR3 loop spans 16 amino acids. The V segment lost 1 base and the J segment 3 bases; nucleotides outside the gene matches: 6. The DNA for the CDR3 is TGTGCCAGCAGCTTAGGAGACAGGGTCTTCTACAATGAGCAGTTCTTC. It translates to CASSLGDRVFYNEQFF.

The chain couples TRBV30 to TRBJ2-7, with D tentatively TRBD1 (6 bases). Trimming took off 0 bases at V and 2 bases at J, with 20 bases between the two ends. Germline lookup yields CDR1 GTSNPN and CDR2 SVGIG (reference sequence). The CDR3 has 17 amino acids. The CDR3 nucleotides read TGTGCCTGGAGTGTACAGAAAGGGGGATGGGGCACCTACGAGCAGTACTTC. Residues: CAWSVQKGGWGTYEQYF. The complete variable domain, with remaining parts taken from reference TRBV30 and TRBJ2-7, reads SQTIHQWPATLVQPVGSPLSLECTVEGTSNPNLYWYRQAAGRGLQLLFYSVGIGQISSEVPQNLSASRPQDRQFILSSKKLLLSDSGFYLCAWSVQKGGWGTYEQYFGPGTRLTVT.

The rearrangement links TRBV5-6 to TRBJ2-1; 9 nucleotides agree with TRBD2. J gave up 8 bases and V 4 bases, and 7 bases lay outside the gene matches. Germline loops: CDR1 SGHDT, CDR2 YYEEEE. The CDR3 sequence is 14 residues long. The CDR3 DNA sequence: TGTGCCAGCAGCGTGGGACTAGCAGGAGATGAGCAGTTCTTC. Amino acid sequence: CASSVGLAGDEQFF.

The sample holds a few counts of this clone. The chain uses TRBV10-2 and TRBJ1-1; D unresolved. V dropped 4 bases and J dropped 4 bases, with 13 bases sitting between them. Germline values: CDR1 WSHSY, CDR2 SAAADI. The CDR3 runs to 14 residues. DNA of the CDR3: TGCGCCAGCAGTGGGGCGGGTCCTGGCACTGAAGCTTTCTTT. It specifies CASSGAGPGTEAFF.

The chain links TRBV6-5 to TRBJ2-3; D remains unclear. The CDR3 totals 13 residues. The ends were cut back, 2 bases at V and 2 bases at J, with 5 bases in the middle. Germline lookup yields CDR1 MNHEY and CDR2 SVGAGI. The DNA of the CDR3 is TGTGCCAGCAGTTACCATCCCACAGATACGCAGTATTTT. Its protein is CASSYHPTDTQYF.

This clone was picked up a small number of times. The chain uses TRBV6-5 and TRBJ1-1, with D maybe TRBD1 (6 bases). Germline V gives CDR1 MNHEY, CDR2 SVGAGI. The CDR3 is 14 residues long. Trimming shortened V by 2 bases and J by 4 bases, and 11 bases separated the two germline ends. The DNA of the CDR3 is TGTGCCAGCAGTTACGGGGGGGCTATCACTGAAGCTTTCTTT. It encodes CASSYGGAITEAFF.

Regarding this clone: The sample holds other DNA sequences that translate to the same CDR3. CDR3 DNA: TGCGCCAGCAGCTTAGGCCAGGGGAATTCACCCCTCCACTTT. Encoded protein: CASSLGQGNSPLHF. This chain links TRBV5-1 with TRBJ1-6; maybe TRBD1 (6 bases). The germline CDR1 and CDR2 sequences are SGHRS and YFSETQ. V gave up 2 bases and J gave up 7 bases, with 10 bases separating them. The CDR3 covers 14 residues.

Of note for this clone: The identical CDR3 is also encoded by other nucleotide sequences in the sample. The rearrangement uses TRBV5-1 and TRBJ2-5; 11 nucleotides line up with TRBD1. Germline V gene lookup returns CDR1 SGHRS and CDR2 YFSETQ. The CDR3 runs 16 residues. V lost 4 bases to trimming and J lost 0 bases; unmatched junction nucleotides: 5. The CDR3 DNA sequence: TGCGCCAGCAGCCCGGGGACAGGGGGATACCAAGAGACCCAGTACTTC. Amino acid sequence: CASSPGTGGYQETQYF.

The chain links TRBV19 to TRBJ1-1; D perhaps matches TRBD1 (5 bases). The CDR3 covers 14 residues. V lost 3 bases and J lost 3, with 11 bases in between. Germline V gene sequence: CDR1 LNHDA, CDR2 SQIVND (reference sequence). The CDR3 loop reads CASSIKGMDTEAFF. CDR3 nucleotide sequence: TGTGCCAGTAGTATTAAGGGGATGGACACTGAAGCTTTCTTT.

This chain uses TRBV7-3 with TRBJ1-6; D perhaps matches TRBD1 (5 bases). CDR1 and CDR2 from the germline V gene are SGHTA and FQGTGA. V was cut by 8 bases and J by 7 bases, with 12 bases left in between. This CDR3 is 13 amino acids long. CDR3 residues: CASGSRANSPLHF. The CDR3 region has the DNA TGTGCCAGCGGTAGCAGGGCCAATTCACCCCTCCACTTT. The full variable domain, rest sourced from reference TRBV7-3 and TRBJ1-6, is GAGVSQTPSNKVTEKGKYVELRCDPISGHTALYWYRQSLGQGPEFLIYFQGTGAADDSGLPNDRFFAVRPEGSVSTLKIQRTERGDSAVYLCASGSRANSPLHFGNGTRLTVT.

This rearrangement joins TRBV9 to TRBJ2-3, with 7 nucleotides matching TRBD2. CDR3 length equals 13 residues. CDR1 is SGDLS, CDR2 YYNGEE, per germline. The J segment lost 2 bases and the V segment lost 7 bases, leaving 4 bases of the junction unmatched. The CDR3 region is CASGGENTDTQYF. In nucleotides, the CDR3 is TGTGCCAGCGGGGGGGAGAACACAGATACGCAGTATTTT.

This chain joins TRBV28 and TRBJ1-1; perhaps TRBD1 as D (5 bases). Trimming took off 6 bases at V and 0 bases at J, with 14 bases between the two ends. Per the germline V gene, CDR1 is MDHEN and CDR2 is SYDVKM. The CDR3 runs to 15 residues. CDR3 sequence (DNA): TGTGCCAGCAGACTTGGACGGGGGATGAACACTGAAGCTTTCTTT. Translated, it gives CASRLGRGMNTEAFF.

This chain uses TRBV5-6 with TRBJ2-7, with D perhaps matching TRBD1 (6 bases). This CDR3 has 16 residues. Germline V gives CDR1 SGHDT, CDR2 YYEEEE. The V end was cut by 4 bases, the J end by 4 bases, with 21 bases between. The CDR3 region is CASSGALGQPLYEQYF. The DNA of the CDR3 is TGTGCCAGCAGCGGAGCCCTGGGACAACCCCTATACGAGCAGTACTTC.

This rearrangement joins TRBV7-9 to TRBJ1-2; possibly TRBD1 for D (6 bases). V was trimmed by 5 bases and J by 8 bases, leaving 12 bases between them. CDR3 size: 12 residues. In germline, CDR1 is SEHNR, CDR2 FQNEAQ (reference sequence). The CDR3: CASSPHRDGYTF. The CDR3 DNA reads TGTGCCAGCAGCCCCCACAGGGACGGCTACACCTTC. The whole variable domain, filled in from reference TRBV7-9 and TRBJ1-2, reads DTGVSQNPRHKITKRGQNVTFRCDPISEHNRLYWYRQTLGQGPEFLTYFQNEAQLEKSRLLSDRFSAERPKGSFSTLEIQRTEQGDSAMYLCASSPHRDGYTFGSGTRLTVV.

The chain has TRBV5-6 and TRBJ2-7; TRBD1 might be the D (5 bases). Per germline, CDR1 SGHDT and CDR2 YYEEEE. V was pared by 2 bases and J by 3 bases, with 9 bases between. The CDR3 extends over 13 amino acids. Here the CDR3 DNA reads TGTGCCAGCAGCTTTGGGGCAGACTACGAGCAGTACTTC. Its protein is CASSFGADYEQYF.